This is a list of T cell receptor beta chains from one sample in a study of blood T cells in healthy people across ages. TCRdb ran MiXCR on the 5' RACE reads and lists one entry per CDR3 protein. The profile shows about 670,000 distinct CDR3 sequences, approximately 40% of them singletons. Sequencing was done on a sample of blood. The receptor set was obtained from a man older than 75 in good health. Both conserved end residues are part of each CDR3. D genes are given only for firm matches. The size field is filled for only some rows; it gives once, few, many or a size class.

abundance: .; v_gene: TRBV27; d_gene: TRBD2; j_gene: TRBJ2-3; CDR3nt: TGTGCCAGCATGGGCGGGGGGCCTAGCACAGATACGCAGTATTTT; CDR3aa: CASMGGGPSTDTQYF
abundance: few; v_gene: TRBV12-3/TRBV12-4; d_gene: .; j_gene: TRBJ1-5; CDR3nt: TGTGCCAGCAGTGATTCCGGGAAGGGGGTACGCAATCAGCCCCAGCATTTT; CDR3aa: CASSDSGKGVRNQPQHF
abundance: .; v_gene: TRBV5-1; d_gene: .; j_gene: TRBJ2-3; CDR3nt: TGCGCCAGCAGACCCGGGTCATCTACAGATACGCAGTATTTT; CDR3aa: CASRPGSSTDTQYF
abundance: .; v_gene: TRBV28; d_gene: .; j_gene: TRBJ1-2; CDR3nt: TGTGCCAGCAGTTATGGGTCTGGGCAGGGTGGCTACACCTTC; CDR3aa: CASSYGSGQGGYTF
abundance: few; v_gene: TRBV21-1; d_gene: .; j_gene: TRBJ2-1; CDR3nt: TGTGCCAGCAGCAAAGGGGGTTCCGAGCAGTTCTTC; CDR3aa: CASSKGGSEQFF
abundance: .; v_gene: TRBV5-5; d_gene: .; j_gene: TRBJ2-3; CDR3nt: TGTGCCAGCAGCTTGGTAGACTTAAGCACAGATACGCAGTATTTT; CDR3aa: CASSLVDLSTDTQYF
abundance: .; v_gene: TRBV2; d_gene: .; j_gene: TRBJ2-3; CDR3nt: TGTGCCAGCAGTGAAGCCGAAGAAATAGATACGCAGTATTTT; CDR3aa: CASSEAEEIDTQYF
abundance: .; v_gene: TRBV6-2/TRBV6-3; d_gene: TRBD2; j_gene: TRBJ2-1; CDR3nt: TGTGCCAGCAGCCCTAGCGGGAAGTCCTACAATGAGCAGTTCTTC; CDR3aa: CASSPSGKSYNEQFF
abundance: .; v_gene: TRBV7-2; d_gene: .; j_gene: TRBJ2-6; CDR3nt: TGTGCCAGCAGCGCGGGGCGGAAACCGGCCAACGTCCTGACTTTC; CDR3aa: CASSAGRKPANVLTF
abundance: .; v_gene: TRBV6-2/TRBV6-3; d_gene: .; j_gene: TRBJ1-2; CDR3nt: TGTGCCAGCCAAGGGTACGGCTACACCTTC; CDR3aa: CASQGYGYTF
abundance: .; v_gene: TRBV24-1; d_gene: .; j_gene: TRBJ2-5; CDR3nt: TGTGCCACCAGTGATTCCCCGGGAGCGACTAAAGAGACCCAGTACTTC; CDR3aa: CATSDSPGATKETQYF
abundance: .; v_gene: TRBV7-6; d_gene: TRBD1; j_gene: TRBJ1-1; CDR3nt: TGTGCCAGCAGCTTACAGGGGGAGGTGGACACTGAAGCTTTCTTT; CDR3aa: CASSLQGEVDTEAFF
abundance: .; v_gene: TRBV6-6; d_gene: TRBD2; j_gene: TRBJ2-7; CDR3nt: TGTGCCAGCAGCCCGGACAGCGGGAGAAACTACGAGCAGTACTTC; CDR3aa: CASSPDSGRNYEQYF
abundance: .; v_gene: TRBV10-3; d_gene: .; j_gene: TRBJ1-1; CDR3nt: TGTGCCATCAGTGAATGGGGGAACACTGAAGCTTTCTTT; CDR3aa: CAISEWGNTEAFF
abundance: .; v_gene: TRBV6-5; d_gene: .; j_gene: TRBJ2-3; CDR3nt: TGTGCCAGCAGTTTATCCTTCACAGATACGCAGTATTTT; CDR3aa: CASSLSFTDTQYF
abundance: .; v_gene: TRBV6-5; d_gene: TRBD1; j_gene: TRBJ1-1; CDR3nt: TGTGCCAGCAGGGGACAGGGCACTGAAGCTTTCTTT; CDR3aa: CASRGQGTEAFF
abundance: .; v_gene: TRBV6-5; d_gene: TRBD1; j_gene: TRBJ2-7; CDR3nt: TGTGCCAGCAGTTACGACAGGGGTAACGAGCAGTACTTC; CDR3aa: CASSYDRGNEQYF
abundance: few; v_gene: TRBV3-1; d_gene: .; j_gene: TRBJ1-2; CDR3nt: TGTGCCAGCAGCCGGGCAGGCGACTATGGCTACACCTTC; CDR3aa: CASSRAGDYGYTF
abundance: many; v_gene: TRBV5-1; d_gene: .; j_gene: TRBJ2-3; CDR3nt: TGCGCCAGCAGCCCGCGGGGGCGGGATACGCAGTATTTT; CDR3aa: CASSPRGRDTQYF
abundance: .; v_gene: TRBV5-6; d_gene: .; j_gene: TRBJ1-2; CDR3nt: TGTGCCAGCAGCTTGCTGCAGGGGATGTATGGCTACACCTTC; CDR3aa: CASSLLQGMYGYTF
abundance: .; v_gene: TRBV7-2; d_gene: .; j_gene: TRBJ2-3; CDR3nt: TGTGCCAGCAGCTTAGATCTTCGCAAGGGGCACACAGATACGCAGTATTTT; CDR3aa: CASSLDLRKGHTDTQYF
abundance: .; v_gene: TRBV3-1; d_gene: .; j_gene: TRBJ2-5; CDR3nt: TGTGCCAGCAGGGCGACTAGTTTCCGTGAGACCCAGTACTTC; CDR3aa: CASRATSFRETQYF
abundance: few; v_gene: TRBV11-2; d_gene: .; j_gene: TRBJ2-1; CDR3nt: TGTGCCAGCAGCTTATTCGGGGGGCAGGATGAGCAGTTCTTC; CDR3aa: CASSLFGGQDEQFF
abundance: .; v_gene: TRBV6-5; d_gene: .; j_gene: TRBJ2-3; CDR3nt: TGTGCCAGCAGTTCCCCGTACCAGACAGATACGCAGTATTTT; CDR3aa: CASSSPYQTDTQYF
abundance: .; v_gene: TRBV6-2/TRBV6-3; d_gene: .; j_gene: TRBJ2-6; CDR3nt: TGTGCCAGCAGTTATGTGGGTAGCTCTGGGGCCAACGTCCTGACTTTC; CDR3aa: CASSYVGSSGANVLTF
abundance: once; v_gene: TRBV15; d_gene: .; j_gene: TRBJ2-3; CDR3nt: TGTGCCACCAGCCGGACTGGCGGGGACCCCACAGATACGCAGTATTTT; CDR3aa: CATSRTGGDPTDTQYF
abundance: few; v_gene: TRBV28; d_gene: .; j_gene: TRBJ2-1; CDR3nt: TGTGCCAGCGTCAAGGGTCACCATGAGCAGTTCTTC; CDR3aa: CASVKGHHEQFF
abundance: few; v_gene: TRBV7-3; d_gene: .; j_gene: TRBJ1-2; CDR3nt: TGTGCCAGCAGTGCAACAGGGACTAACTATGGCTACACCTTC; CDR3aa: CASSATGTNYGYTF
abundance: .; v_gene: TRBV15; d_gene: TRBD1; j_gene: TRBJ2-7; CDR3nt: TGTGCCACCAGCAGAGAGACAGGGGGGGAGAGCGAGCAGTACTTC; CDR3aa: CATSRETGGESEQYF
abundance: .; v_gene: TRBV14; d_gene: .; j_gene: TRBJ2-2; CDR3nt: TGTGCCAGCAGCCAGACTAGGGGAACCGGGGAGCTGTTTTTT; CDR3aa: CASSQTRGTGELFF
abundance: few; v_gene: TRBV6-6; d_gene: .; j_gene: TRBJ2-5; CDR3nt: TGTGCCAGCAGACCGGACAATGAGCAGTACTTC; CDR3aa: CASRPDNEQYF
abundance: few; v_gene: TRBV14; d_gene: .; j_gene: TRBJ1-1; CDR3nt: TGTGCCAGCAGCCTACGAGGGGGGTTTGGGAACACTGAAGCTTTCTTT; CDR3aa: CASSLRGGFGNTEAFF
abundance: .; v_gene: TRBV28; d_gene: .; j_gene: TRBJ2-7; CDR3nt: TGTGCCAGCAGTTTAAATATCTACGAGCAGTACTTC; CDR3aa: CASSLNIYEQYF
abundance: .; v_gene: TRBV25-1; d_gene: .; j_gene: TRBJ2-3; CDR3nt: TGTGCCAGCAGCGCCGGACGGGCGCAGTATTTT; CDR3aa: CASSAGRAQYF
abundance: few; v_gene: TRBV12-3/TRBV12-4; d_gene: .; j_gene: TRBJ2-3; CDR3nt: TGTGCCAGCAGGCCCGCCCGGGACACAGATACGCAGTATTTT; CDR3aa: CASRPARDTDTQYF
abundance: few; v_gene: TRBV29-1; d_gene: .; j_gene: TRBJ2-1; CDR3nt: TGCAGCGCACAGGGCGGTCCTGAGCAGTTCTTC; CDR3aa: CSAQGGPEQFF
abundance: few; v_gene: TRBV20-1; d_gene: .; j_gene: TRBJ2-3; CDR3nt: TGCAGTGCTAGAGGGTGGACTGGTCAGGAATCGGATACGCAGTATTTT; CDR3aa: CSARGWTGQESDTQYF
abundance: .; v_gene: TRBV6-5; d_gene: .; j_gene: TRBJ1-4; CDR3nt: TGTGCCAGCAGTCACACTAAAAGGCTAAGCTCTGTGGCTAATGAAAAACTGTTTTTT; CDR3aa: CASSHTKRLSSVANEKLFF
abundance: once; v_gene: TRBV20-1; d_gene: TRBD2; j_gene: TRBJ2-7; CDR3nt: TGCAGTGCTAGCGTGCTAGCGGGGTCGGGGGAGCAGTACTTC; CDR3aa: CSASVLAGSGEQYF
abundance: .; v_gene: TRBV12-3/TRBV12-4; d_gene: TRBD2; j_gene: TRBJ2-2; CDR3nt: TGTGCCAGCAGGACCGGGACTAGCGGGAGAGCCGGGGAGCTGTTTTTT; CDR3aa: CASRTGTSGRAGELFF
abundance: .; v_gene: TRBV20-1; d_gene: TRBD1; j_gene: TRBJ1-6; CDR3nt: TGCAGTGCTAGACCGGGACAGGGGGTCTATAATTCACCCCTCCACTTT; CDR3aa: CSARPGQGVYNSPLHF
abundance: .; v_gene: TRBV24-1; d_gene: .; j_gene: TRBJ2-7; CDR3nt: TGTGCCACCGGAGGGGGGTCCCACAATGAGCAGTACTTC; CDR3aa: CATGGGSHNEQYF
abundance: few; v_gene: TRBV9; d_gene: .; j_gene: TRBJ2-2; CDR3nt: TGTGCCAGCACGGTCTCATACACCGGGGAGCTGTTTTTT; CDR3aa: CASTVSYTGELFF
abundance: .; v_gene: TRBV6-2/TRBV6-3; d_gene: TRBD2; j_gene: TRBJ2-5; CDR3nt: TGTGCCATTAGGAGAGCGGGGGCGAACCAAGAGACCCAGTACTTC; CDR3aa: CAIRRAGANQETQYF
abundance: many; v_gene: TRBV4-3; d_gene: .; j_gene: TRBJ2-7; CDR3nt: TGCGCCAGCAGCCAAGCGCTCTACAGCTCCTACGAGCAGTACTTC; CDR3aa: CASSQALYSSYEQYF